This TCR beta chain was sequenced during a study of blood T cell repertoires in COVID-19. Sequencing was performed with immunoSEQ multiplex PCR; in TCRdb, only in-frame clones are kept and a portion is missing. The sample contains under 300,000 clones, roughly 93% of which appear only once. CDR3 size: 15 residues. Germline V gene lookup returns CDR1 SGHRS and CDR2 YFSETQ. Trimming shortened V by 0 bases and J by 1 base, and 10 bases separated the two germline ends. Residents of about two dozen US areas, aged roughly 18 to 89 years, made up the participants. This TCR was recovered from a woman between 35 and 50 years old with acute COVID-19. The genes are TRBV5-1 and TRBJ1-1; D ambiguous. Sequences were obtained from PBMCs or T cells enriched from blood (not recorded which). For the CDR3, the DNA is TGCGCCAGCAGCTTGGTAGTAACAGCGAACACTGAAGCTTTCTTT. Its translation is CASSLVVTANTEAFF.